One and the same sample provided the 26 T cell receptor beta chains below, sequenced in a study of shared clonotypes between healthy human individuals. Generated by immunoSEQ multiplex PCR, the TCRdb table keeps only in-frame clones and is missing some. The table lists around 1,000,000 clones, 60% to 85% of them singletons. The specimen sequenced was memory CD4+ T cells from PBMCs. Specified subset: CD45RA-negative fraction. The origin of the receptors is a man aged 18 to 29 in good health. Some clones in this sample may be carry-over from other donors' samples.

This clone was counted a few times. This chain uses TRBV9 with TRBJ2-3; no firm D call. V dropped 0 bases and J dropped 2 bases, with 10 bases sitting between them. Germline-derived CDR1 and CDR2 are SGDLS and YYNGEE. The CDR3 covers 15 residues. The CDR3 protein is CASSVGAATTDTQYF. The CDR3 DNA follows: TGTGCCAGCAGCGTAGGGGCAGCGACCACAGATACGCAGTATTTT.

The chain combines TRBV7-9 with TRBJ1-1, with D unresolved. Germline-derived CDR1 and CDR2 are SEHNR and FQNEAQ (reference sequence). This CDR3 is 13 amino acids long. Between the trimmed V and J ends, which lost 6 bases and 1 base, there was a span of 9 bases. The CDR3 DNA reads as TGTGCCAGCAGTCAAAGGGAGAACACTGAAGCTTTCTTT. Its protein is CASSQRENTEAFF.

In its sample, this clone was seen a few times. Lacking the conserved final phenylalanine or tryptophan, this CDR3 likely reflects a read error. The DNA is omitted, as the CDR3 cannot be located on it reliably, and the CDR3 follows TCRdb's listing. The V call is TRBV19, the J call TRBJ2-3; the table's D call TRBD2 went unverified against the DNA. A total of 10 residues make up the CDR3, ends included. Germline V gives CDR1 LNHDA, CDR2 SQIVND (reference sequence). The CDR3 protein is CASSIKRSWR.

DNA for the CDR3: TGTGCCAGCAGCCCTCGTTGGGCAGATACGCAGTATTTT. This translates into CASSPRWADTQYF. This chain links TRBV11-3 with TRBJ2-3; D gene ambiguous. This CDR3 has 13 amino acids. The V gene lost 5 bases and the J gene lost 4 bases, with 10 bases spanning the gap. Germline V gives CDR1 SGHNT, CDR2 YENEEA. The variable domain in full, completed from reference TRBV11-3 and TRBJ2-3, reads EAGVVQSPRYKIIEKKQPVAFWCNPISGHNTLYWYLQNLGQGPELLIRYENEEAVDDSQLPKDRFSAERLKGVDSTLKIQPAELGDSAVYLCASSPRWADTQYFGPGTRLTVL.

The rearrangement uses TRBV9 and TRBJ2-2; TRBD1 aligns across 9 bases. Germline V gene sequence: CDR1 SGDLS, CDR2 YYNGEE. Trimming cost V 3 bases and J 5 bases; bases outside gene matches: 2. The CDR3 totals 14 residues. The CDR3, as DNA: TGTGCCAGCAGCGGACAGGGGGGTACCGGGGAGCTGTTTTTT. Protein product: CASSGQGGTGELFF.

The chain couples TRBV11-2 to TRBJ2-1; 7 bases are shared with TRBD2. Germline V lookup: CDR1 SGHAT, CDR2 FQNNGV. The V and J ends lost 1 base and 5 bases, in that order; junction bases with no gene match: 2. This CDR3 has 14 residues. This CDR3 is CASSLGLANNEQFF. CDR3 nucleotide sequence: TGTGCCAGCAGCTTAGGACTAGCCAACAATGAGCAGTTCTTC.

The chain has TRBV29-1 and TRBJ2-7; weak D call: TRBD2 (6 bases). CDR3 length: 12 amino acids. The ends were cut back, 4 bases at V and 6 bases at J, with 13 bases in the middle. In germline, CDR1 is SQVTM, CDR2 ANQGSEA. The CDR3 DNA reads as TGCAGCGTTGTCGGGGGATTCCGCGAGCAGTACTTC. This sequence encodes CSVVGGFREQYF.

The rearrangement joins TRBV7-9 to TRBJ2-3; 7 bases agree with TRBD2. The ends lost 4 bases at V and 2 bases at J; junction bases unmatched: 12. From germline, CDR1 is SEHNR and CDR2 FQNEAQ (reference sequence). The CDR3 has 17 residues. The CDR3 DNA is TGTGCCAGCAGCTCCCGCGTGGGGGGAGGGGCCACAGATACGCAGTATTTT. Amino acids: CASSSRVGGGATDTQYF.

The chain joins TRBV11-2 to TRBJ2-7; 14 positions agree with TRBD2. Germline-derived CDR1 and CDR2 are SGHAT and FQNNGV. Trimming at V came to 1 base and at J to 9 bases, leaving 8 bases not matched to a gene. The CDR3 contains 16 residues. The CDR3 DNA sequence: TGTGCCAGCAGCTTAGTAGTGACTAGCGGGAGGGCCGCGCAGTACTTC. Protein product: CASSLVVTSGRAAQYF.

This clone was seen a handful of times. The chain uses TRBV28 and TRBJ2-7; D call uncertain. The CDR3 is 11 residues long. Germline V lookup: CDR1 MDHEN, CDR2 SYDVKM. V shed 5 bases and J shed 6 bases, with 8 bases lying between them. CDR3 bases: TGTGCCAGCAGTGGGCGAATCGAGCAGTACTTC. This codes for CASSGRIEQYF. The full variable domain, in which reference TRBV28 and TRBJ2-7 provide the parts outside the CDR3, is DVKVTQSSRYLVKRTGEKVFLECVQDMDHENMFWYRQDPGLGLRLIYFSYDVKMKEKGDIPEGYSVSREKKERFSLILESASTNQTSMYLCASSGRIEQYFGPGTRLTVT.

This chain connects TRBV4-1 to TRBJ2-2; 13 bases align to TRBD2. The V gene's germline CDR1 is MGHRA and CDR2 YSYEKL. This CDR3 has 16 amino acids. Germline trimming cut 2 bases from V and 5 bases from J; bases unmatched to any gene: 2. CDR3 sequence (DNA): TGCGCCAGCAGCCAATCGGGACTAGCGGGAACCGGGGAGCTGTTTTTT. This sequence encodes CASSQSGLAGTGELFF.

V usage is TRBV11-2 and J usage is TRBJ1-2; 9 bases agree with TRBD1. Per germline, CDR1 SGHAT and CDR2 FQNNGV. The V gene end was trimmed by 1 base and the J gene end by 3 bases; junction bases not matched to a gene: 3. This CDR3 contains 15 residues. The CDR3 sequence: CASSLGQGGYYGYTF. The CDR3, as DNA: TGTGCCAGCAGCTTAGGACAGGGGGGGTACTATGGCTACACCTTC.

To note about this clone: The same CDR3 is also encoded by other DNA sequences in this sample. V and J are TRBV6-6 and TRBJ2-1; D is uncertain. Trimming removed 5 bases from V and 2 bases from J, with 10 bases in between. This CDR3 contains 14 residues. The germline gives CDR1 MNHNY, CDR2 SVGAGI (reference sequence). The CDR3 loop reads CASSPQGPYNEQFF. DNA for the CDR3: TGTGCCAGCAGTCCCCAAGGCCCCTACAATGAGCAGTTCTTC.

The chain recombines TRBV28 with TRBJ1-5; D may be TRBD1 (5 bases). From germline, CDR1 is MDHEN and CDR2 SYDVKM. Trimming left V 0 bases short and J 2 bases short, with 14 bases between. This CDR3 comprises 17 residues. The DNA for the CDR3 is TGTGCCAGCAGTTTATGGGGGCAGGGAGGAGGCAATCAGCCCCAGCATTTT. As protein: CASSLWGQGGGNQPQHF.

The chain links TRBV28 to TRBJ2-7, with TRBD1 identical over 8 bases. With 6 bases clipped from V and 2 bases from J, the junction kept 6 bases outside the gene matches. The CDR3 has 14 residues. Germline CDR1 is MDHEN and CDR2 is SYDVKM. This CDR3 is CASSQTGAPYEQYF. The CDR3 DNA reads as TGTGCCAGCAGCCAGACAGGGGCGCCCTACGAGCAGTACTTC.

This chain connects TRBV18 to TRBJ2-7; the D gene could be TRBD1 or TRBD2 (5 bases each). CDR1 and CDR2 from the germline V gene are KGHSH and LQKENI. This CDR3 contains 12 residues. Deletions cut 2 bases from V and 5 bases from J, with 7 bases between. The CDR3 protein is CASSPGGDEQYF. CDR3 sequence (DNA): TGTGCCAGCTCACCAGGGGGAGACGAGCAGTACTTC.

This clone was detected once. The chain links TRBV18 to TRBJ1-4; maybe TRBD1 (5 bases). This CDR3 has 14 residues. The germline gives CDR1 KGHSH, CDR2 LQKENI. The germline V and J ends were trimmed by 3 bases and 7 bases, with 12 bases remaining between them. The CDR3 sequence: CASSPTGWSEKLFF. The CDR3 DNA sequence: TGTGCCAGCTCACCCACAGGTTGGAGTGAAAAACTGTTTTTT. The full variable domain, rest sourced from reference TRBV18 and TRBJ1-4, is NAGVMQNPRHLVRRRGQEARLRCSPMKGHSHVYWYRQLPEEGLKFMVYLQKENIIDESGMPKERFSAEFPKEGPSILRIQQVVRGDSAAYFCASSPTGWSEKLFFGSGTQLSVL.

This clone was seen a single time. The chain combines TRBV19 with TRBJ2-1, with 15 positions matching TRBD2. Germline CDR1 is LNHDA and CDR2 is SQIVND (reference sequence). The CDR3 is 18 residues long. After removal of 6 bases from V and 2 bases from J, the junction contained 8 bases not matched to a gene. CDR3 DNA sequence: TGTGCCAGTAGCGGGACTAGCGGGAGGCAGGCCCCCTACAATGAGCAGTTCTTC. This gives the protein CASSGTSGRQAPYNEQFF.

With regard to this clone: It differs at one base from a far larger clone, so likely a read error. The V call is TRBV30, the J call TRBJ1-5, with 7 positions matching TRBD1. The CDR3 is 13 amino acids. Germline V CDR1 and CDR2: GTSNPN, SVGIG (reference sequence). The chain's CDR3 is CAWSTGADQRQHF. CDR3 nucleotides: TGTGCCTGGTCCACAGGGGCCGATCAGCGCCAGCATTTT.

Details on this clone: Its ends do not fully match the called genes, so a read error is possible. This sequence joins TRBV7-3 and TRBJ2-1; TRBD2 agrees at 11 bases. The CDR3 is 15 amino acids. Germline V CDR1 and CDR2: SGHTA, FQGTGA. CDR3 bases: TGTGCCAGCAGCGTAACTAGCGGGAGTATCAATGAGCAGTTCTTC. It translates to CASSVTSGSINEQFF.

The chain combines TRBV6-1 with TRBJ1-1; D possibly corresponds to TRBD1 (5 bases). CDR1 is MNHNS, CDR2 SASEGT, per germline. V lost 10 bases and J lost 3, with 15 bases in between. This CDR3 spans 13 amino acids. CDR3 coding DNA: TGTGCCACGGACCTCCTGGGGGACACTGAAGCTTTCTTT. Amino acid sequence: CATDLLGDTEAFF.

The gene calls are TRBV9 and TRBJ2-1; D is uncertain. The CDR3 is 15 residues long. Trimming cost V 7 bases and J 2 bases, with 16 bases left between them. CDR1 is SGDLS and CDR2 is YYNGEE in the germline V gene. This CDR3 is CASSRLTDTYNEQFF. CDR3 in DNA: TGTGCCAGCTCCCGCCTAACAGACACCTACAATGAGCAGTTCTTC.

This sequence joins TRBV11-2 and TRBJ2-5; D might be TRBD1 (5 bases). With 3 bases removed from V and 5 bases from J, the gap between germline ends came to 13 bases. This CDR3 is 14 amino acids long. CDR1 is SGHAT and CDR2 is FQNNGV in the germline V gene. The CDR3 coding sequence is TGTGCCAGCAGCTTCAGGGCGGTGGGGGAGACCCAGTACTTC. Translation: CASSFRAVGETQYF. Full variable domain (missing parts from reference TRBV11-2 and TRBJ2-5): EAGVAQSPRYKIIEKRQSVAFWCNPISGHATLYWYQQILGQGPKLLIQFQNNGVVDDSQLPKDRFSAERLKGVDSTLKIQPAKLEDSAVYLCASSFRAVGETQYFGPGTRLLVL.

V gene TRBV6-4 combines with J gene TRBJ2-2; 7 nucleotides line up with TRBD1. CDR3 length equals 17 residues. Germline V gene data show CDR1 as MRHNA and CDR2 as SNTAGT. The ends lost 6 bases at V and 4 bases at J; junction bases unmatched: 14. The CDR3 sequence: CASSQEGGASGTGELFF. As DNA, the CDR3 is TGTGCCAGCAGCCAAGAAGGGGGCGCTTCGGGCACCGGGGAGCTGTTTTTT.

The gene calls are TRBV7-2 and TRBJ1-2; 8 positions match TRBD1. The germline CDR1 and CDR2 sequences are SGHTA and FQGNSA. The CDR3 is 15 residues long. Trimming cost V 1 base and J 8 bases; bases outside gene matches: 9. CDR3 region: CASSLDRTGIEGYTF. CDR3 sequence (DNA): TGTGCCAGCAGCTTAGACCGGACAGGGATAGAGGGCTACACCTTC.

Notes on this clone: This may arise from a read error, as a much more abundant clone is one base away. This rearrangement joins TRBV11-3 to TRBJ2-7, with no clear D. Germline V gives CDR1 SGHNT, CDR2 YENEEA. Trimming pared 1 base from V and 5 bases from J, leaving 3 bases between. CDR3 length: 11 amino acids. CDR3 in DNA: TGTGCCAGCAGCTTAGTTGACGAGCAGTACTTC. Translation: CASSLVDEQYF.